The next 3 T cell receptor beta chains were all read from a single sample in a study of T cell responses to AZD1222 COVID-19 vaccine. The data were produced by immunoSEQ multiplex PCR, yet TCRdb's version contains in-frame clones alone and is incomplete. The sample yields about 84,000 clones, 87% seen once. The material was peripheral blood, obtained 28 days after the second AZD1222 dose. The receptors stem from an adult who received the AZD1222 COVID-19 vaccine.

V usage is TRBV7-2 and J usage is TRBJ1-2; 10 bases map to TRBD1. CDR1 is SGHTA, CDR2 FQGNSA, per germline. The V gene end was trimmed by 5 bases and the J gene end by 3 bases; junction bases not matched to a gene: 3. The CDR3 runs 14 residues. CDR3 sequence reads: CASSPGTGDYGYTF. In DNA, the CDR3 is TGTGCCAGCAGCCCAGGGACAGGGGACTATGGCTACACCTTC. Filled out from reference TRBV7-2 and TRBJ1-2, the complete variable domain reads GAGVSQSPSNKVTEKGKDVELRCDPISGHTALYWYRQSLGQGLEFLIYFQGNSAPDKSGLPSDRFSAERTGGSVSTLTIQRTQQEDSAVYLCASSPGTGDYGYTFGSGTRLTVV.

The rearrangement links TRBV6-2 or TRBV6-3 to TRBJ2-7; 7 bases fit TRBD1. Germline loops: CDR1 MNHEY, CDR2 SVGEGT. The V and J ends lost 6 bases and 2 bases, in that order; junction bases with no gene match: 7. The CDR3 length is 14 residues. The DNA of the CDR3 is TGTGCCAGCAGCGGACGACAGGGAACCTACGAGCAGTACTTC. It specifies CASSGRQGTYEQYF.

The V and J genes are TRBV25-1 and TRBJ2-1, with D uncertain. Per germline, CDR1 MGHDK and CDR2 SYGVNS. The CDR3 has 15 amino acids. V was trimmed by 2 bases and J by 4 bases, leaving 12 bases between them. CDR3 nucleotides: TGTGCCAGCAGTGAAGGACGGCTATCTTACAATGAGCAGTTCTTC. Translation: CASSEGRLSYNEQFF.